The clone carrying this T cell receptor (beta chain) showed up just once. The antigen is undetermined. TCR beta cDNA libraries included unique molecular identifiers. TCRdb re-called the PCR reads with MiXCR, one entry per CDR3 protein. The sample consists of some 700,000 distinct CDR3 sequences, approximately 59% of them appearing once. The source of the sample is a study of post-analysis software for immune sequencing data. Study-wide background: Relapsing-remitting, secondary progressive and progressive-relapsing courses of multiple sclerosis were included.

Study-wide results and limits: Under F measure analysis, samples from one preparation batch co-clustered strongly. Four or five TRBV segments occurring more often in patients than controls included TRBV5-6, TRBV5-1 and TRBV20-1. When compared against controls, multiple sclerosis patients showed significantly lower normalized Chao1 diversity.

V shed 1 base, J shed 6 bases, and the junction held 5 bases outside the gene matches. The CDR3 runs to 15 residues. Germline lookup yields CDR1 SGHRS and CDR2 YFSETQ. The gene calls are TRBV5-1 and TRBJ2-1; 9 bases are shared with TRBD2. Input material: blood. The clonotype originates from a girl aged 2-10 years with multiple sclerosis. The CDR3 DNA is TGCGCCAGCAGCTTGTCAGCGGGAGGTATCAATGAGCAGTTCTTC. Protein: CASSLSAGGINEQFF.